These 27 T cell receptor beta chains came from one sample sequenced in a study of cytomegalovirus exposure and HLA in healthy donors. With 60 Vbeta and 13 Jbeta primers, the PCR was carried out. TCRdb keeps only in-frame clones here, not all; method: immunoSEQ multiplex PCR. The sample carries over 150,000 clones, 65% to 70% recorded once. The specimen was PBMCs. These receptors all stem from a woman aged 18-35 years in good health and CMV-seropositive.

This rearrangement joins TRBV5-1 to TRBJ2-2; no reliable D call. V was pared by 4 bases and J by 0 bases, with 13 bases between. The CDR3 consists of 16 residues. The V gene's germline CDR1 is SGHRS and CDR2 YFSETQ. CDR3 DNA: TGCGCCAGCAGCCCCCGCGACGGAGCGAACACCGGGGAGCTGTTTTTT. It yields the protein CASSPRDGANTGELFF.

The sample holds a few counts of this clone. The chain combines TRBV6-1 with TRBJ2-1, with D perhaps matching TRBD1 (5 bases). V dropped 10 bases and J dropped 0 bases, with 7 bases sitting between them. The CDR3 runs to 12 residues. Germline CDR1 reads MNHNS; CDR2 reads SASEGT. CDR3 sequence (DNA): TGTGCCACCGGACACTCCTACAATGAGCAGTTCTTC. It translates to CATGHSYNEQFF.

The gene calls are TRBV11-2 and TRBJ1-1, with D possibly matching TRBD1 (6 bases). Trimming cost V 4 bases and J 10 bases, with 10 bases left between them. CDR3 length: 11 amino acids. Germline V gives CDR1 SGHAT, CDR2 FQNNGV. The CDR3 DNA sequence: TGTGCCAGCAGCTACCACAGGGCAGCTTTCTTT. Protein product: CASSYHRAAFF.

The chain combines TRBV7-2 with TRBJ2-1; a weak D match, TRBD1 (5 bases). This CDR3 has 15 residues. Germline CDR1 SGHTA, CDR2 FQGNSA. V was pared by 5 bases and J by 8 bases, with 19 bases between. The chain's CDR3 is CASSGQGILGHEQFF. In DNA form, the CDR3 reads TGTGCCAGCAGCGGGCAGGGTATTCTCGGTCATGAGCAGTTCTTC.

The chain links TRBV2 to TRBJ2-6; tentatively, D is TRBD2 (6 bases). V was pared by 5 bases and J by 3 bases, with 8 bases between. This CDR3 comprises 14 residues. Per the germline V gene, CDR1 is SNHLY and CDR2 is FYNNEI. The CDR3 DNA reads TGTGCCAGCAGTCGGGGGAGTGGGGCCAACGTCCTGACTTTC. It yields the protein CASSRGSGANVLTF.

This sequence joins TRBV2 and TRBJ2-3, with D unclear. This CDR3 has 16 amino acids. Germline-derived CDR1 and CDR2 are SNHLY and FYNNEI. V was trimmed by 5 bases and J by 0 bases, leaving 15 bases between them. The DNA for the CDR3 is TGTGCCAGCAGTATCCGGGTCTTCTGGAGCACAGATACGCAGTATTTT. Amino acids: CASSIRVFWSTDTQYF.

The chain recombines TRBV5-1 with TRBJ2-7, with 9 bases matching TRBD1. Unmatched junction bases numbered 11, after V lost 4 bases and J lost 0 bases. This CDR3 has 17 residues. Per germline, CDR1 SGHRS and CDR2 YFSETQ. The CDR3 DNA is TGCGCCAGCAGCCCAACCCTTTTGGACAGGGGCTCCTACGAGCAGTACTTC. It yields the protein CASSPTLLDRGSYEQYF.

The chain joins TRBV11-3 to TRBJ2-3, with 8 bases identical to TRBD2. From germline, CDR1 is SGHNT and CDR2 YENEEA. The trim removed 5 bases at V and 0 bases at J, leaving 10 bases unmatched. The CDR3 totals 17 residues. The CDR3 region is CASSRKLGLASTDTQYF. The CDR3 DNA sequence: TGTGCCAGCAGCCGGAAGCTCGGACTAGCTAGCACAGATACGCAGTATTTT. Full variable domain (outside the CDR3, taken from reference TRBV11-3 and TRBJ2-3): EAGVVQSPRYKIIEKKQPVAFWCNPISGHNTLYWYLQNLGQGPELLIRYENEEAVDDSQLPKDRFSAERLKGVDSTLKIQPAELGDSAVYLCASSRKLGLASTDTQYFGPGTRLTVL.

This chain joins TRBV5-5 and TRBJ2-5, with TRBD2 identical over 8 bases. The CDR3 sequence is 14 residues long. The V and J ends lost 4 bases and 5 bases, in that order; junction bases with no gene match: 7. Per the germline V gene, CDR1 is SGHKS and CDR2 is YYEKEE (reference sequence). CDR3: CASSPAGARETQYF. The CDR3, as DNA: TGTGCCAGCAGCCCAGCGGGGGCCCGGGAGACCCAGTACTTC.

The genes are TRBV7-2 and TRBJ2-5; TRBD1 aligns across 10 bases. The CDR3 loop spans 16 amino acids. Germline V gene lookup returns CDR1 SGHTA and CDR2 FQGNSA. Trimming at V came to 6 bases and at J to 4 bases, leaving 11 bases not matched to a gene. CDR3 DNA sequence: TGTGCCAGCAGTTTTAGACAGGGGGCGGCGGGAGAGACCCAGTACTTC. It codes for CASSFRQGAAGETQYF.

CDR3 nucleotides: TGTGCCAGCAGTGTCCTAGGAGGAGACTACGAGCAGTACTTC. Its translation is CASSVLGGDYEQYF. The chain joins TRBV25-1 to TRBJ2-7; a possible D gene is TRBD2 (5 bases). The CDR3 runs 14 residues. V was trimmed by 4 bases and J by 3 bases, leaving 13 bases between them. Germline CDR1 reads MGHDK; CDR2 reads SYGVNS.

The CDR3 reads CASSQDRGIGSPLHF. CDR3 bases: TGCGCCAGCAGCCAGGACAGGGGAATAGGTTCACCCCTCCACTTT. The chain joins TRBV4-3 to TRBJ1-6, with 9 nucleotides matching TRBD1. Looked up from germline, CDR1 is LGHNA and CDR2 is YSLEER. This CDR3 has 15 residues. Trimming at V came to 3 bases and at J to 9 bases, leaving 6 bases not matched to a gene.

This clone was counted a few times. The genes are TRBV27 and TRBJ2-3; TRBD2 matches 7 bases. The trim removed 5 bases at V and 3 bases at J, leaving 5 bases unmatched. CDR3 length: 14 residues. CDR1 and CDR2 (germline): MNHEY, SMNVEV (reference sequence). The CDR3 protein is CASSKGLDTDTQYF. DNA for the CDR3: TGTGCCAGCAGTAAAGGACTAGATACAGATACGCAGTATTTT.

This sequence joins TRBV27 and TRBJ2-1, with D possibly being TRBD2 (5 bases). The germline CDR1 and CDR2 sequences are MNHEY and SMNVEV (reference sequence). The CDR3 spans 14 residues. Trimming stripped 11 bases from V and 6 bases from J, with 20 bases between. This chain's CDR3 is CASRWGDMGNEQFF. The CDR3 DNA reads TGTGCCTCGCGTTGGGGAGATATGGGCAATGAGCAGTTCTTC.

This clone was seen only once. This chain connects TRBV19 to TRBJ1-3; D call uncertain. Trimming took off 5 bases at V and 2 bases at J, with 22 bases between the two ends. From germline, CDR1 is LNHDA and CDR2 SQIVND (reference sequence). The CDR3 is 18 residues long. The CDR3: CASSLPFPSGSTGNTIYF. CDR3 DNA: TGTGCCAGTAGTCTTCCTTTCCCTTCGGGGTCAACTGGAAACACCATATATTTT.

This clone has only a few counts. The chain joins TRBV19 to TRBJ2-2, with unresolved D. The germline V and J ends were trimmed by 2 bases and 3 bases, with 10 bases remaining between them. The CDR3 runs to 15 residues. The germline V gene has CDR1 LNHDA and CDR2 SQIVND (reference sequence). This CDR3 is CASSIIDTYTGELFF. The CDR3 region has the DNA TGTGCCAGTAGTATAATTGACACTTACACCGGGGAGCTGTTTTTT.

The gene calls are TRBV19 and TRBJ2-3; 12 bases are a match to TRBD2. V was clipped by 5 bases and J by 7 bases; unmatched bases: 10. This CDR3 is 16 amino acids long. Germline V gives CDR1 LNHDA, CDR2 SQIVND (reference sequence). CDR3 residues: CASSLTLAGGANTQYF. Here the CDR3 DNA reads TGTGCCAGTAGTCTTACCCTAGCGGGGGGGGCGAATACGCAGTATTTT.

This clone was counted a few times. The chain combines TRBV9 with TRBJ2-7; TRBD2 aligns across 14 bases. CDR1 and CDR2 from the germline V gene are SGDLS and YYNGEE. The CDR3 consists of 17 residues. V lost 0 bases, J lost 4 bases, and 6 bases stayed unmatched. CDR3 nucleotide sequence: TGTGCCAGCAGCGTAGGACTAGCGGGAGGGCCCCGGTACGAGCAGTACTTC. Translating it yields CASSVGLAGGPRYEQYF.

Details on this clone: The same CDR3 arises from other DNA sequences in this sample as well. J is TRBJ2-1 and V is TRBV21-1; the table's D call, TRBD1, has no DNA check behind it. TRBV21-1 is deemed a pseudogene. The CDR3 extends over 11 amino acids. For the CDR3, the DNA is TGTGCCAGCAGACAGGGGGATGAGCAGTTCTTC. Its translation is CASRQGDEQFF.

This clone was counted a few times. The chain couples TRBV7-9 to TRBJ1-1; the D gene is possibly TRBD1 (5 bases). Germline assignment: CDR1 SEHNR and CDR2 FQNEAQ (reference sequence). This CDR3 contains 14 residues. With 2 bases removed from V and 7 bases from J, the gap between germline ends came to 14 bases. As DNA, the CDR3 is TGTGCCAGCAGCTTAAAGGGCAGGGTCCATGAAGCTTTCTTT. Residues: CASSLKGRVHEAFF.

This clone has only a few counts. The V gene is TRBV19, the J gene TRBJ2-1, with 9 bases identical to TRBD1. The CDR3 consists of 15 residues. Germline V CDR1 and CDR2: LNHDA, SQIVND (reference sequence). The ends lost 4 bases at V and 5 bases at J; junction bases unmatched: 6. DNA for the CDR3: TGTGCCAGTAGTAGGGACAGGGTCACCGACAATGAGCAGTTCTTC. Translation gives CASSRDRVTDNEQFF.

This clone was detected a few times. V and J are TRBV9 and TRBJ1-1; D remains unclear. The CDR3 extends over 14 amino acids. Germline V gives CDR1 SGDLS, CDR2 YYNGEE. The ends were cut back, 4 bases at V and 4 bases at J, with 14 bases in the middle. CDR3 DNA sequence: TGTGCCAGCAGCCCCCATTTTGTCGGCACTGAAGCTTTCTTT. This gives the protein CASSPHFVGTEAFF.

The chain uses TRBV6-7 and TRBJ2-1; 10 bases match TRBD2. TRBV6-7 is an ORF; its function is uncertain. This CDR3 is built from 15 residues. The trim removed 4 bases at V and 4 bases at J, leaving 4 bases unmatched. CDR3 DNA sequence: TGTGCCAGCAGTTCCGGACTAGCGGTTTACAATGAGCAGTTCTTC. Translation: CASSSGLAVYNEQFF.

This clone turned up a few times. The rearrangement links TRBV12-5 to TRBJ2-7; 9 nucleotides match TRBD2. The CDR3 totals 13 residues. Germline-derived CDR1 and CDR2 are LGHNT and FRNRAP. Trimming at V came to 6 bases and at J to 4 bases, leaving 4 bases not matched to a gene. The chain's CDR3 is CASGGLARYEQYF. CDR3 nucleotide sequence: TGTGCTAGTGGCGGACTAGCGCGTTACGAGCAGTACTTC.

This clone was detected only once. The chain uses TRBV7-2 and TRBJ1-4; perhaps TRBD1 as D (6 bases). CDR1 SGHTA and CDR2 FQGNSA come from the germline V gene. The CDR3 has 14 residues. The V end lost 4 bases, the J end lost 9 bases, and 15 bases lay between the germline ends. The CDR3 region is CASSSAGGFQKLFF. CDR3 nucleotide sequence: TGTGCCAGCAGCTCTGCGGGGGGCTTTCAAAAACTGTTTTTT.

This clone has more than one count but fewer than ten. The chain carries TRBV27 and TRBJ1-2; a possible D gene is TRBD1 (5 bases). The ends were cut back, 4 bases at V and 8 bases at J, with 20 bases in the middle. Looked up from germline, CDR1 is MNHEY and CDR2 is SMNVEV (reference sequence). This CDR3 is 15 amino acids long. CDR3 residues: CASSSLASGTGGYTF. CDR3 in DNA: TGTGCCAGCAGTTCTCTAGCGTCCGGGACTGGAGGCTACACCTTC.

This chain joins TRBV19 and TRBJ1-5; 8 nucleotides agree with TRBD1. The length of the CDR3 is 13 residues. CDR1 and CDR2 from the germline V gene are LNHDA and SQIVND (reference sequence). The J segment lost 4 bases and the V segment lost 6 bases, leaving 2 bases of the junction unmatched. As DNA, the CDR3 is TGTGCCAGTAGCACAGGGGGAAATCAGCCCCAGCATTTT. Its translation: CASSTGGNQPQHF.